This T cell receptor (beta chain) stems from a study of OX40 agonist ivuxolimab in advanced cancers. Describing the broader study: Ivuxolimab was an agonistic, fully human IgG2 monoclonal antibody directed against OX40 (CD134), a costimulatory receptor. Intravenous ivuxolimab was administered to patients every 2 weeks at six dose levels: 0.01, 0.1, 0.3, 1.5, 3 and 10 mg/kg. Of the roughly 50 dose-escalation patients, hepatocellular carcinoma was present in some 19, melanoma in approximately 15, renal cell carcinoma in 9 and head and neck cancer in 9. In the dose-escalation cohort, roughly 82% of patients were male, and the mean age was 60 years with a range of roughly 23 to 79. Patients were allowed to have had prior anti-PD-1, anti-PD-L1 or anti-CTLA-4 therapy, and about 40% of the dose-escalation patients had been treated with checkpoint inhibitors. Partial responses occurred in three dose-escalation patients, of whom one had hepatocellular carcinoma and two had cutaneous melanoma. The point of sequencing TCRbeta in the periphery was to test whether ivuxolimab changed TCR sequence diversity and drove clonal T-cell expansion. The paper describes the monotherapy dose-escalation part (N ≈ 52 patients) of the phase I trial of ivuxolimab. The investigation overall reported the following: In the 0.1-3.0 mg/kg groups, partial responders had among the lowest normalized peripheral clonal expansion, particularly in CD8+ T cells. The antigen specificity of the peripheral T cells that underwent clonal expansion was not determined. After ivuxolimab, expanded clones were on average more numerous among CD8+ T cells than among CD4+ T cells. Low levels of normalized T-cell clonal expansion were also seen in some patients who did not respond. At doses from 0.1 to 3.0 mg/kg, clonal expansion was seen in both CD4+ and CD8+ blood T cells between baseline and week 6.

Genomic DNA was extracted from sorted cells for sequencing of the TCRbeta CDR3 region. TCRbeta CDR3 regions were sequenced using the immunoSEQ Assay. Here the immuneACCESS table is served through TCRdb, limited to in-frame sequences with V and J called. Missing clones are a known gap in these copies; in checked studies unresolved V genes cover under half, and the rest lacks a known reason. The sample table holds tens of thousands of clones, of which about 88% were seen once. The top ten clonotypes cover 0.19% of the sample. The trial excluded patients who had a history of autoimmune disease or were on systemic immunosuppression. Peripheral blood for TCR sequencing was drawn from every dose cohort at baseline, at cycle 4 day 1 and at cycle 7 day 1. Samples came from an open-label, multicenter, first-in-human phase I dose-escalation trial of ivuxolimab. Adults with locally advanced or metastatic melanoma, renal cell, hepatocellular, or head and neck squamous cell carcinoma were enrolled in the trial. Before TCR sequencing, CD4+ and CD8+ T cells were separately sorted from peripheral blood.

With regard to this clone: No cognate antigen has been identified for it. No clone much larger than this one lies a single base away; base qualities are absent.

Reading from cysteine to phenylalanine, the CDR3 counts 15 amino acids. Of all the DNA, just the CDR3 is kept, 45 bases in frame from base 1. Relative to germline, V is missing 7 bases and J is missing 4 bases, with 9 bases of the junction outside any gene match. The germline V gene specifies MNHEY as CDR1 and SVGAGI as CDR2. The TCR was taken from an adult with an advanced solid tumor such as melanoma, head and neck, liver or kidney cancer. The sequence is built from TRBV6-5 and TRBJ2-1; 8 bases in between match TRBD2. The material was CD4+ or CD8+ T cells sorted from blood, obtained in a trial of the OX40 agonist ivuxolimab. The DNA sequence reads TGTGCCAGCACCACGGGGGGGACTAGTTACAATGAGCAGTTCTTC. Translated, this gives CASTTGGTSYNEQFF.